Listed here are 3 T cell receptor beta chains from one sample, sequenced in a study of T cell repertoires in cytomegalovirus infection. No antigens are known for them. Each CDR3 protein is one row after TCRdb ran MiXCR on the reads. The sample lists around 69,000 distinct CDR3 sequences, about 20% occurring once. Sequencing used CD8+ T cells from cultured PBMCs, obtained from culture after CMV antigen stimulation. These receptors were obtained from a human donor in good health (CMV status not recorded). Some clones in this sample may be carry-over from other donors' samples.

The rearrangement links TRBV4-3 to TRBJ2-3, with a weak D call TRBD1 (6 bases). From germline, CDR1 is LGHNA and CDR2 YSLEER. This CDR3 has 15 residues. V gave up 0 bases and J gave up 10 bases, with 17 bases separating them. The CDR3 spells CASSQEKVKGTPQYF. The CDR3 DNA reads TGCGCCAGCAGCCAAGAAAAGGTCAAAGGGACACCGCAGTATTTT.

The table lists this clonotype with a few counts. The chain employs TRBV27 and TRBJ1-1; D unresolved. V was cut by 2 bases and J by 0 bases, with 4 bases left in between. Germline lookup yields CDR1 MNHEY and CDR2 SMNVEV (reference sequence). There are 13 residues in the CDR3. CDR3 nucleotides: TGTGCCAGCAGTTTACATGTGAACACTGAAGCTTTCTTT. Its protein product is CASSLHVNTEAFF.

This clonotype was counted only a few times. The chain links TRBV13 to TRBJ1-1; tentative D call: TRBD1 (5 bases). Per the germline V gene, CDR1 is PRHDT and CDR2 is FYEKMQ (reference sequence). The CDR3 has 16 amino acids. With 2 bases removed from V and 6 bases from J, the gap between germline ends came to 19 bases. For the CDR3, the DNA is TGTGCCAGCAGCTTAAAATTGATGTGGGGGTTCTCTGAAGCTTTCTTT. This translates into CASSLKLMWGFSEAFF.